Below are 23 T cell receptor beta chains sequenced from a single sample in a study of response to subunit inactivated influenza vaccine. MiXCR was run by TCRdb on the RT-PCR reads, yielding one entry per CDR3 protein. Of approximately 520,000 distinct CDR3 sequences detected, 16% appear once; the ten largest clones hold 3%. The sample was CD4+ T cells sorted from PBMCs, taken less than 30 months after vaccination. Every receptor here comes from a man between 45 and 75 years old who received an inactivated influenza vaccine.

This clonotype was seen a handful of times. J is TRBJ1-2 and V is TRBV12-3 or TRBV12-4, with D perhaps matching TRBD1 (5 bases). V was pared by 7 bases and J by 4 bases, with 13 bases between. This CDR3 region has 13 residues. CDR3 region: CASTVGTVYGYTF. CDR3 DNA sequence: TGTGCCAGCACCGTAGGGACGGTCTATGGCTACACCTTC.

The chain uses TRBV14 and TRBJ2-1, with D perhaps matching TRBD1 (5 bases). Germline lookup yields CDR1 SGHDN and CDR2 FVKESK. CDR3 length: 15 residues. V lost 4 bases and J lost 4, with 14 bases in between. Written as DNA, the CDR3 is TGTGCCAGCAGCCGAGACAGAGGAGAGTACAATGAGCAGTTCTTC. Protein product: CASSRDRGEYNEQFF.

The chain combines TRBV28 with TRBJ2-7; TRBD1 matches at 9 bases. V lost 8 bases to trimming and J lost 2 bases; unmatched junction nucleotides: 10. The CDR3 runs 15 residues. Germline-derived CDR1 and CDR2 are MDHEN and SYDVKM. CDR3: CASGGSGTGTYEQYF. Written as DNA, the CDR3 is TGTGCCAGCGGAGGGTCGGGGACAGGGACCTACGAGCAGTACTTC.

The J gene is TRBJ1-2, the V gene TRBV20-1, with D perhaps matching TRBD1 (6 bases). Trimming stripped 5 bases from V and 1 base from J, with 17 bases between. Germline V lookup: CDR1 DFQATT, CDR2 SNEGSKA (reference sequence). The CDR3 runs 15 residues. DNA for the CDR3: TGCAGTGCTCCCGGCGGGCAGGGGCGTAACTATGGCTACACCTTC. Protein: CSAPGGQGRNYGYTF.

The chain carries TRBV10-3 and TRBJ1-3; TRBD1 is a possible D gene (6 bases). The V gene's germline CDR1 is ENHRY and CDR2 SYGVKD. The CDR3 has 14 amino acids. The ends were cut back, 6 bases at V and 0 bases at J, with 9 bases in the middle. CDR3 residues: CAIRPDSSGNTIYF. For the CDR3, the DNA is TGTGCCATCAGGCCGGACAGCTCTGGAAACACCATATATTTT.

The chain is built from TRBV19 and TRBJ2-5, with D tentatively TRBD2 (6 bases). Germline CDR1 and CDR2: LNHDA and SQIVND (reference sequence). The CDR3 runs to 15 residues. V lost 3 bases, J lost 5 bases, and 16 bases lay in between. The CDR3 nucleotides are TGTGCCAGTAGTATGACCGGAGCGGGTACTGAGACCCAGTACTTC. It encodes CASSMTGAGTETQYF.

This clonotype was seen a handful of times. The J gene is TRBJ2-3, the V gene TRBV15, with a possible D match to TRBD1 (5 bases). Germline CDR1 LNHNV, CDR2 YYDKDF (reference sequence). CDR3 length: 13 residues. The V gene lost 4 bases and the J gene lost 8 bases, with 13 bases spanning the gap. In nucleotides, the CDR3 is TGTGCCACCAGCACCCCGGACAAAGCTACGCAGTATTTT. This gives the protein CATSTPDKATQYF.

This clonotype turned up a few times. This chain links TRBV29-1 with TRBJ2-3; D gene uncertain. The CDR3 extends over 13 amino acids. Per germline, CDR1 SQVTM and CDR2 ANQGSEA. The germline V and J ends were trimmed by 6 bases and 0 bases, with 10 bases remaining between them. CDR3 sequence (DNA): TGCAGCGTCGGATCTGGGAGCACAGATACGCAGTATTTT. Amino acid sequence: CSVGSGSTDTQYF.

The chain employs TRBV5-1 and TRBJ2-3, with 9 bases matching TRBD1. This CDR3 contains 17 residues. J gave up 1 base and V 4 bases, and 10 bases lay outside the gene matches. The germline V gene encodes CDR1 SGHRS and CDR2 YFSETQ. The CDR3 loop reads CASSAGTGFPRTDTQYF. The CDR3 nucleotides are TGCGCCAGCAGCGCCGGGACAGGGTTTCCCCGCACAGATACGCAGTATTTT.

This clonotype was picked up a small number of times. J is TRBJ2-3 and V is TRBV9; D is unresolved. The length of the CDR3 is 14 residues. The V and J ends lost 0 bases and 1 base respectively, with 6 bases between them. Germline CDR1 and CDR2: SGDLS and YYNGEE. CDR3 DNA sequence: TGTGCCAGCAGCGTAGATCTAGGCACAGATACGCAGTATTTT. Translation: CASSVDLGTDTQYF.

The V call is TRBV5-1, the J call TRBJ2-5; possibly TRBD1 for D (5 bases). With 0 bases removed from V and 3 bases from J, the gap between germline ends came to 9 bases. CDR1 and CDR2 (germline): SGHRS, YFSETQ. This CDR3 has 14 residues. The CDR3 protein is CASSLGRAKETQYF. The CDR3 DNA follows: TGCGCCAGCAGCTTGGGCAGGGCGAAAGAGACCCAGTACTTC.

This clonotype was observed many times. The V and J genes are TRBV15 and TRBJ2-7; a possible D gene is TRBD2 (6 bases). Germline values: CDR1 LNHNV, CDR2 YYDKDF (reference sequence). The CDR3 length is 15 residues. V shed 0 bases and J shed 4 bases, with 13 bases lying between them. The CDR3 DNA follows: TGTGCCACCAGCAGAGATTATACGGGAGTTTACGAGCAGTACTTC. Translated, it gives CATSRDYTGVYEQYF.

This clonotype was observed a few times. The J gene is TRBJ1-5, the V gene TRBV20-1; 8 nucleotides align to TRBD1. Germline trimming cut 5 bases from V and 2 bases from J; bases unmatched to any gene: 5. This CDR3 comprises 14 residues. Germline V CDR1 and CDR2: DFQATT, SNEGSKA (reference sequence). The CDR3 spells CSAAQQGGNQPQHF. The CDR3 DNA reads TGCAGTGCTGCCCAACAGGGGGGCAATCAGCCCCAGCATTTT.

This clonotype was observed at least ten times. The rearrangement links TRBV5-1 to TRBJ2-1, with 14 bases lining up with TRBD2. Per germline, CDR1 SGHRS and CDR2 YFSETQ. The CDR3 consists of 20 residues. Germline trimming cut 0 bases from V and 0 bases from J; bases unmatched to any gene: 8. The chain's CDR3 is CASSLVLGLAGGSSYNEQFF. CDR3 sequence (DNA): TGCGCCAGCAGCTTGGTCCTAGGACTAGCGGGGGGTAGCTCCTACAATGAGCAGTTCTTC.

This clonotype came up many times. V is TRBV12-3 or TRBV12-4 and J is TRBJ2-2, with TRBD2 identical over 10 bases. Trimming took 6 bases from V and 3 from J; bases not matched to a gene: 7. The CDR3 spans 16 residues. The CDR3 is CASSTKREGDTGELFF. For the CDR3, the DNA is TGTGCCAGCAGCACTAAGCGGGAGGGGGACACCGGGGAGCTGTTTTTT.

V usage is TRBV5-5 and J usage is TRBJ2-5, with 10 bases aligning to TRBD1. The germline CDR1 and CDR2 sequences are SGHKS and YYEKEE (reference sequence). Trimming at V came to 4 bases and at J to 1 base, leaving 10 bases not matched to a gene. This CDR3 comprises 17 residues. The CDR3 is CASSLEIGTGVQETQYF. The CDR3 bases are TGTGCCAGCAGCCTAGAGATCGGGACAGGGGTCCAAGAGACCCAGTACTTC.

Only a few counts were recorded for this clonotype. A junction end diverges from the germline sequence, so it may reflect a read error. The rearrangement joins TRBV5-6 to TRBJ2-4, with 8 bases lining up with TRBD1. Germline CDR1 SGHDT, CDR2 YYEEEE. The CDR3 spans 20 residues. For the CDR3, the DNA is TGTGCCAGCAGCTCCGAGAACCTGGGCTTCGGGACAGGTTCCAAAACCATTCAGTACTTC. Residues: CASSSENLGFGTGSKTIQYF.

This clonotype was observed a few times. The V call is TRBV5-6, the J call TRBJ2-7; D remains unclear. The CDR3 runs to 13 residues. Germline loops: CDR1 SGHDT, CDR2 YYEEEE. The V gene lost 4 bases and the J gene lost 3 bases, with 11 bases spanning the gap. The CDR3 DNA reads as TGTGCCAGCAGCCCCGGGCTCCTCTACGAGCAGTACTTC. It encodes CASSPGLLYEQYF.

V is TRBV7-9 and J is TRBJ2-7; 7 bases map to TRBD1. The germline gives CDR1 SEHNR, CDR2 FQNEAQ (reference sequence). The trim removed 2 bases at V and 0 bases at J, leaving 4 bases unmatched. This CDR3 is built from 15 residues. The CDR3 DNA reads TGTGCCAGCAGCTTATCAGGGGGTGACTCCTACGAGCAGTACTTC. This codes for CASSLSGGDSYEQYF.

The sample holds a few counts of this clonotype. The V and J genes are TRBV29-1 and TRBJ1-1; 7 bases agree with TRBD1. The germline V gene has CDR1 SQVTM and CDR2 ANQGSEA. V was clipped by 6 bases and J by 6 bases; unmatched bases: 10. The CDR3 length is 13 residues. The CDR3: CSVQGQRVSEAFF. The CDR3 coding sequence is TGCAGCGTACAGGGACAGAGGGTCTCTGAAGCTTTCTTT.

This sequence joins TRBV20-1 and TRBJ1-1; D might be TRBD1 (5 bases). The CDR3 has 17 amino acids. V shed 1 base and J shed 0 bases, with 18 bases lying between them. Looked up from germline, CDR1 is DFQATT and CDR2 is SNEGSKA (reference sequence). The CDR3 coding sequence is TGCAGTGCTAGAGCCAGTGGGGGGGGACTGATGAACACTGAAGCTTTCTTT. It is translated as CSARASGGGLMNTEAFF.

Comments on this clonotype: The CDR3 does not end in the conserved phenylalanine or tryptophan, so this is likely a read error. The V and J genes are TRBV10-3 and TRBJ2-5; the D gene is possibly TRBD2 (5 bases). With 10 bases removed from V and 5 bases from J, the gap between germline ends came to 17 bases. Germline assignment: CDR1 ENHRY and CDR2 SYGVKD. The CDR3 runs to 13 residues. In DNA, the CDR3 is TGTGCCACGCGCATACTGTCGGGGGAGACCCAGTACATC. This translates into CATRILSGETQYI.

This clonotype has a count of ten or more. V usage is TRBV5-1 and J usage is TRBJ2-1; D may be TRBD2 (6 bases). Germline CDR1 reads SGHRS; CDR2 reads YFSETQ. Trimming removed 4 bases at V and 9 bases at J, with 23 bases between. This CDR3 region has 16 residues. The CDR3 bases are TGCGCCAGCAGCCCCACAACCACGGGAGTAGGTGGTGAGCAGTTCTTC. Its translation: CASSPTTTGVGGEQFF.